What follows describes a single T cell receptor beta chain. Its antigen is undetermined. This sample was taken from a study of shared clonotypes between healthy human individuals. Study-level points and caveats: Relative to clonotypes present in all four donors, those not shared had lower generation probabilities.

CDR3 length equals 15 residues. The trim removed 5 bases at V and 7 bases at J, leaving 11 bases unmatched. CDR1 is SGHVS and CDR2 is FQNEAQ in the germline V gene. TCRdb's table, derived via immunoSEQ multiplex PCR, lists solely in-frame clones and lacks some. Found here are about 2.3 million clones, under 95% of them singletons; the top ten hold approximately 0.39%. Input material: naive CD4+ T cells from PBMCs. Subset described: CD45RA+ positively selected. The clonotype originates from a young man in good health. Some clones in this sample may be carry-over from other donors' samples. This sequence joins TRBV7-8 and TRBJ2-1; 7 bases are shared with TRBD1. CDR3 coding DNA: TGTGCCAGCAGCCCACGGACAGGACGAAAAAATGAGCAGTTCTTC. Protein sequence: CASSPRTGRKNEQFF. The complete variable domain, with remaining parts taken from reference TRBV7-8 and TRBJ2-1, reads GAGVSQSPRYKVAKRGQDVALRCDPISGHVSLFWYQQALGQGPEFLTYFQNEAQLDKSGLPSDRFFAERPEGSVSTLKIQRTQQEDSAVYLCASSPRTGRKNEQFFGPGTRLTVL.